This T cell receptor beta chain was observed in a study of blood T cell repertoires in COVID-19 (dated by TCRdb to about 2020). Concerning the study at large: Samples from collaborators originated in the United States, Italy and Spain and spanned both the acute and convalescent phases of COVID-19. The material from the prospective study consisted of cDNA or gDNA derived from T cells, B-cell-depleted T cells, or PBMCs. The dataset comprised deeply sampled blood TCRbeta repertoires from subjects exposed to, actively infected with, or recovered from COVID-19. The repertoires were released in a freely available public database intended as a resource for research on the immune response to SARS-CoV-2. Samples were obtained from the ongoing ImmuneRACE study (first 160 participants) and from 950 to 1,500 subjects provided by 6 global collaborators. Sample metadata almost always included a de-identified subject ID, COVID-19 status, age in years and sex. HLA class I and class II types, where available, came from metadata supplied by the sample provider rather than from assay-based typing. What the research found in general, with its limitations: Clinical and demographic metadata were provided uncurated, with the amount varying by source and participant.

Concerning this clone: No antigen is known for it. Per-base quality was not reported, and no clone a single base away is much larger than it.

Collaborating institutions collected whole blood in K2EDTA tubes following their own protocols. Collaborator samples were shipped for TCRbeta analysis as frozen whole blood, isolated PBMCs, or DNA extracted from either sample type. TCRbeta CDR3 regions were amplified from genomic DNA by means of the immunoSEQ Assay, a bias-controlled multiplex PCR. The study's own analysis went as follows. The number of nucleated cells in each sample was estimated from the amplification of reference gene primers within the assay. To quantify the absolute abundance of each unique TCRbeta CDR3 rearrangement, sequence reads were collapsed and filtered. Productive Simpson clonality was computed per sample as the square root of Simpson's diversity index over productive rearrangements. Entries here come from immuneACCESS through TCRdb and include only in-frame sequences with V and J called. Some clones fail to appear in such tables; in the studies checked, an unresolved V gene covers under half of the shortfall, and the cause of the remainder is unknown. That table is the source of V, J and clone size, and D and trimming were worked out from the DNA. The sample data list about 86,000 clones, and 87% of these were observed just once. About 1% of the sample lies in the top ten.

Material for sequencing was peripheral blood. This TCR derives from a human donor in a cohort sampled during active COVID-19.

The nucleotide sequence reads as follows: TGCGCCAGCAGCAACCTAAATCAGCCCCAGCATTTT. This encodes CASSNLNQPQHF. Here the chain combines TRBV10-1 and TRBJ1-5; there is no confident call for the D gene. The CDR3 measures 12 amino acids from cysteine to phenylalanine. The entry retains the CDR3 DNA only, 36 bases that are in frame from base 1. According to the germline V gene (reference sequence), CDR1 reads WNHNN and CDR2 reads SYGVQD. V is shortened by 6 bases, J by 4 bases, and the region joining them spans 7 bases.